Listed below are T cell receptor beta chains from one sample, sequenced in a study of shared clonotypes between healthy human individuals. Assay used: immunoSEQ multiplex PCR; TCRdb lists only in-frame clones, some missing. The sample records hundreds of thousands of clones, roughly 95% being singletons. What was sequenced was naive CD8+ T cells sorted from blood. The origin of the receptors is a woman in her twenties or thirties in good health. Each CDR3 is given with its conserved first and last residue. The D gene is left open where the match is weak. Not every row has a clone size; where given, it reads once, few, many or a size class.

>-|TRBJ2-1|-|TRBV7-9
CASQSGFEQFF
TGTGCCAGCCAGTCGGGTTTTGAGCAGTTCTTC
>-|TRBJ2-7|TRBD2|TRBV4-1
CASSQASGRTSEQYF
TGCGCCAGCAGCCAAGCTAGCGGGAGAACAAGCGAGCAGTACTTC
>-|TRBJ2-2|-|TRBV7-2
CAILSGHTGELFF
TGTGCCATCCTAAGCGGCCACACCGGGGAGCTGTTTTTT
>-|TRBJ2-7|TRBD2|TRBV4-2
CASSQVGAGENEQYF
TGTGCCAGCAGCCAAGTTGGCGCGGGAGAGAACGAGCAGTACTTC
>-|TRBJ2-7|-|TRBV4-1
CASSHRTAGEQYF
TGCGCCAGCAGCCACAGAACTGCGGGGGAGCAGTACTTC
>-|TRBJ1-2|-|TRBV7-8
CASSPDGTNYGYTF
TGTGCCAGCAGCCCGGACGGAACTAACTATGGCTACACCTTC
>-|TRBJ2-7|-|TRBV28
CASTIQGSSYEQYF
TGTGCCAGCACCATCCAGGGTAGTTCCTACGAGCAGTACTTC
>-|TRBJ2-5|TRBD1|TRBV27
CASSSGTGGFETQYF
TGTGCCAGCAGTTCTGGGACAGGGGGCTTCGAGACCCAGTACTTC
>-|TRBJ1-5|-|TRBV2
CASSEWQGKSQPQHF
TGTGCCAGCAGTGAGTGGCAGGGGAAAAGTCAGCCCCAGCATTTT
>-|TRBJ2-1|-|TRBV7-9
CASSLGEGAGSYNEQFF
TGTGCCAGCAGCTTAGGTGAAGGGGCGGGCTCCTACAATGAGCAGTTCTTC
>once|TRBJ2-7|-|TRBV27
CASRNWTDGGEQYF
TGTGCCAGCAGGAACTGGACAGACGGAGGGGAGCAGTACTTC
>-|TRBJ2-1|TRBD2|TRBV9
CASSVGREPDEQFF
TGTGCCAGCAGCGTAGGGCGGGAGCCGGATGAGCAGTTCTTC
>-|TRBJ2-7|-|TRBV5-6
CASSFSAGFNEQYF
TGTGCCAGCAGCTTTTCGGCAGGGTTCAACGAGCAGTACTTC
>-|TRBJ2-7|-|TRBV7-9
CASSDHRELYEQYF
TGTGCCAGCAGCGACCACAGGGAGCTCTACGAGCAGTACTTC
>-|TRBJ2-7|-|TRBV27
CASRSGDYEQYF
TGTGCCAGCAGATCAGGTGACTACGAGCAGTACTTC
>once|TRBJ2-5|-|TRBV30
CAWSVHSGQETQYF
TGTGCCTGGAGTGTACATTCGGGACAAGAGACCCAGTACTTC
>-|TRBJ2-7|-|TRBV10-2
CASSEGSHEQYF
TGCGCCAGCAGTGAGGGTAGCCACGAGCAGTACTTC
>-|TRBJ1-5|TRBD1|TRBV19
CASSPGTGLTIYQPQHF
TGTGCCAGTAGCCCCGGGACAGGGCTGACCATATATCAGCCCCAGCATTTT
>-|TRBJ2-7|TRBD2|TRBV27
CASRPAGGSIYEQYF
TGTGCCAGCAGGCCAGCGGGAGGGTCTATCTACGAGCAGTACTTC
>-|TRBJ2-7|TRBD2|TRBV4-1
CASSLRGLAAAYEQYF
TGCGCCAGCAGCCTGCGAGGACTAGCAGCTGCCTACGAGCAGTACTTC
>-|TRBJ2-2|-|TRBV13
CASSPPPGDIIDTGELFF
TGTGCCAGCAGCCCACCCCCCGGAGATATTATAGACACCGGGGAGCTGTTTTTT
>-|TRBJ1-1|TRBD1|TRBV4-2
CASSQSDRVNTEAFF
TGTGCCAGCAGCCAATCCGACAGGGTGAACACTGAAGCTTTCTTT
>-|TRBJ1-2|-|TRBV2
CASNDGYGYTF
TGTGCCAGCAACGACGGCTATGGCTACACCTTC
>-|TRBJ2-1|-|TRBV11-1
CASSLEGNLNEQFF
TGTGCCAGCAGCTTAGAGGGAAATCTGAATGAGCAGTTCTTC
>-|TRBJ2-1|TRBD2|TRBV28
CASSPTSGAVYNEQFF
TGTGCCAGCAGTCCTACTAGCGGGGCAGTTTACAATGAGCAGTTCTTC
>-|TRBJ1-4|-|TRBV28
CASRPFSGQSPEGGLFF
TGTGCCAGCAGACCCTTCTCAGGACAGTCCCCCGAGGGAGGGCTGTTTTTT
>-|TRBJ1-1|-|TRBV5-8
CASSLGLTVMNAEAFF
TGTGCCAGCAGCTTGGGGTTGACAGTTATGAACGCTGAAGCTTTCTTT
>-|TRBJ2-2|TRBD2|TRBV4-1
CASSHGLARGGELFF
TGCGCCAGCAGCCACGGACTAGCTCGAGGCGGGGAGCTGTTTTTT
>few|TRBJ2-7|TRBD2|TRBV4-2
CASSQPGTKAYEQYF
TGTGCCAGCAGCCAGCCGGGGACTAAAGCCTACGAGCAGTACTTC
>-|TRBJ2-3|-|TRBV30
CAWSPGTSPPDTQYF
TGTGCCTGGAGCCCCGGCACCTCCCCCCCAGATACGCAGTATTTT
>-|TRBJ2-7|-|TRBV27
CASSPIGEVYEQYF
TGTGCCAGCAGCCCTATTGGGGAAGTATACGAGCAGTACTTC
>-|TRBJ2-1|TRBD1|TRBV29-1
CSVEPPGQLNLYSYNEQFF
TGCAGCGTTGAGCCCCCGGGACAGCTTAACCTCTATTCCTACAATGAGCAGTTCTTC
>-|TRBJ2-7|-|TRBV4-1
CASSQGVRTGYEQYF
TGCGCCAGCAGCCAAGGGGTCCGGACGGGGTACGAGCAGTACTTC
>-|TRBJ2-7|-|TRBV4-1
CASSQERLAQYYEQYF
TGCGCCAGCAGCCAAGAGAGGCTAGCGCAATACTACGAGCAGTACTTC
>few|TRBJ2-7|-|TRBV27
CASSFFPLGGYEQYF
TGTGCCAGCAGTTTCTTCCCGCTAGGAGGCTACGAGCAGTACTTC
>-|TRBJ1-4|-|TRBV15
CATQAPPISEKLFF
TGTGCCACGCAGGCTCCGCCAATCTCTGAAAAACTGTTTTTT
>-|TRBJ2-7|-|TRBV7-9
CASSLPHDREQYF
TGTGCCAGCAGCTTACCCCACGACAGAGAGCAGTACTTC
>-|TRBJ2-7|TRBD2|TRBV13
CASSLFGLAGAYEQYF
TGTGCCAGCAGCCTGTTCGGACTAGCGGGAGCGTACGAGCAGTACTTC
>-|TRBJ2-1|-|TRBV7-9
CASTSLELTYNEQFF
TGTGCCAGCACCTCACTAGAGTTAACCTACAATGAGCAGTTCTTC
>-|TRBJ1-4|-|TRBV19
CASSILSPVEEKLFF
TGTGCCAGTAGTATACTGTCCCCGGTGGAGGAAAAACTGTTTTTT
>-|TRBJ2-7|-|TRBV11-2
CASSNRSPPEQYF
TGTGCCAGCAGCAACCGGTCTCCCCCCGAGCAGTACTTC
>-|TRBJ2-2|-|TRBV27
CASSLFNRGVPTGELFF
TGTGCCAGCAGTTTATTTAACCGGGGAGTCCCCACCGGGGAGCTGTTTTTT
>-|TRBJ1-2|-|TRBV28
CASSFGRGLTGYTF
TGTGCCAGCAGTTTCGGACGCGGCCTGACTGGCTACACCTTC
>once|TRBJ1-5|TRBD1|TRBV28
CASSPGQGGQPQHF
TGTGCCAGCAGTCCGGGACAGGGAGGGCAGCCCCAGCATTTT
>-|TRBJ1-5|-|TRBV19
CASRIRDGNQPQHF
TGTGCCAGTAGAATCAGGGACGGCAATCAGCCCCAGCATTTT
>-|TRBJ2-1|TRBD2|TRBV19
CASSKKTSGGYNEQFF
TGTGCCAGTAGTAAGAAGACTAGCGGGGGGTACAATGAGCAGTTCTTC
>-|TRBJ1-4|-|TRBV11-2
CASSLGATNEKLFF
TGTGCCAGCAGCTTGGGGGCAACTAATGAAAAACTGTTTTTT
>once|TRBJ1-1|-|TRBV28
CASRGFRDTENTEAFF
TGTGCCAGCAGGGGGTTCCGGGACACCGAGAACACTGAAGCTTTCTTT